What follows are 2 T cell receptor beta chains derived from one specimen sequenced in a study of post-analysis software for immune sequencing data. General study results and limits: Controls showed lower frequencies than patients for roughly five TRBV segments, and TRBV5-6, TRBV5-1 and TRBV20-1 were among these.

These receptors are not linked to any known antigen. Sequencing libraries made from TCR beta cDNA carried unique molecular identifiers. Each CDR3 protein gets one entry after TCRdb re-called the PCR reads with MiXCR. The data hold about 770,000 distinct CDR3 sequences, with roughly 46% observed a single time. What was sequenced was blood. The receptors derive from a girl aged 5-17 years with multiple sclerosis.

This clonotype was observed a few times. The chain recombines TRBV29-1 with TRBJ1-1; a weak D match, TRBD1 (6 bases). Trimming took 7 bases from V and 4 from J, leaving 13 bases between them. The V gene's germline CDR1 is SQVTM and CDR2 ANQGSEA. The CDR3 contains 12 residues. The CDR3 spells CSGKGVGTEAFF. The CDR3 bases are TGCAGCGGGAAGGGGGTGGGCACTGAAGCTTTCTTT.

The chain carries TRBV6-5 and TRBJ2-1; 8 bases align to TRBD2. The junction had 6 bases not matched to a gene; V was cut back by 6 bases and J by 5 bases. Germline CDR1 MNHEY, CDR2 SVGAGI. CDR3 length equals 14 residues. CDR3 in amino acids: CASRNSGAHNEQFF. The CDR3 bases are TGTGCCAGCAGAAATAGCGGGGCGCACAATGAGCAGTTCTTC.